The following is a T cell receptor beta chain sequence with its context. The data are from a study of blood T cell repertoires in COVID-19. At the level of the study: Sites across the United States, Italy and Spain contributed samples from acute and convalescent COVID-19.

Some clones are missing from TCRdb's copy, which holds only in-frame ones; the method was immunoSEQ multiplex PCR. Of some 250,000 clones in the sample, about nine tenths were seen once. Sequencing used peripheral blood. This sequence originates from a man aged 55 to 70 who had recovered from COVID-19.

This chain's CDR3 is CASSLEAGVRNQPQHF. The DNA of the CDR3 is TGTGCCAGCAGCTTAGAGGCGGGGGTCCGCAATCAGCCCCAGCATTTT. V gene TRBV7-8 combines with J gene TRBJ1-5; D may be TRBD1 (5 bases). This CDR3 has 16 amino acids. Trimming took off 1 base at V and 2 bases at J, with 12 bases between the two ends. CDR1 and CDR2 (germline): SGHVS, FQNEAQ.